A single sample is the source of the 14 T cell receptor beta chains below, sequenced in a study of T cell responses to AZD1222 COVID-19 vaccine. The table came from immunoSEQ multiplex PCR; TCRdb's copy has only in-frame clones and leaves some out. The sample carries about 120,000 clones, approximately 90% recorded once. Sequencing used peripheral blood, obtained on day 0 of AZD1222 vaccination. The origin of the receptors is an adult in good health.

The rearrangement uses TRBV7-3 and TRBJ2-1; possible D gene TRBD1, 5 bases. CDR3 size: 14 residues. In germline, CDR1 is SGHTA, CDR2 FQGTGA. The V and J ends lost 5 bases and 5 bases respectively, with 13 bases between them. The CDR3 reads CASSLSTANNEQFF. The CDR3 nucleotides are TGTGCCAGCAGCCTGTCGACAGCAAACAATGAGCAGTTCTTC.

The gene calls are TRBV18 and TRBJ2-1; D is undetermined. The germline V gene encodes CDR1 KGHSH and CDR2 LQKENI. V was pared by 6 bases and J by 10 bases, with 10 bases between. This CDR3 is built from 11 residues. DNA for the CDR3: TGTGCCAGCTCCCCAGCTTGGGAGCAGTTCTTC. It specifies CASSPAWEQFF.

This sequence joins TRBV5-4 and TRBJ1-1, with 7 positions matching TRBD1. V lost 4 bases to trimming and J lost 7 bases; unmatched junction nucleotides: 7. Germline V gene sequence: CDR1 SGHNT, CDR2 YYREEE (reference sequence). This CDR3 comprises 13 residues. CDR3 sequence (DNA): TGTGCCAGCAGCAATAAGGGACAGCTTGAAGCTTTCTTT. Its translation is CASSNKGQLEAFF.

The chain employs TRBV7-6 and TRBJ2-2, with 10 bases fitting TRBD2. From germline, CDR1 is SGHVS and CDR2 FNYEAQ. Unmatched junction bases numbered 7, after V lost 5 bases and J lost 7 bases. This CDR3 spans 15 amino acids. CDR3 nucleotides: TGTGCCAGCAGCCAGACTAGCGGGCCTGTCGGGGAGCTGTTTTTT. Amino acid sequence: CASSQTSGPVGELFF. Using reference TRBV7-6 and TRBJ2-2 for the parts outside the CDR3, the full variable domain is GAGVSQSPRYKVTKRGQDVALRCDPISGHVSLYWYRQALGQGPEFLTYFNYEAQQDKSGLPNDRFSAERPEGSISTLTIQRTEQRDSAMYRCASSQTSGPVGELFFGEGSRLTVL.

The chain uses TRBV7-3 and TRBJ2-2, with 7 bases lining up with TRBD2. The CDR3 contains 15 residues. Losses at the gene ends were 5 bases for V and 6 bases for J; bases not matched to a gene: 9. Looked up from germline, CDR1 is SGHTA and CDR2 is FQGTGA. The CDR3 region is CASSLAGTNAGELFF. CDR3 bases: TGTGCCAGCAGCCTCGCCGGGACTAATGCCGGGGAGCTGTTTTTT.

This clone was observed a few times. This chain links TRBV20-1 with TRBJ1-3, with D uncertain. This CDR3 has 11 residues. V dropped 6 bases and J dropped 1 base, with 4 bases sitting between them. CDR1 is DFQATT and CDR2 is SNEGSKA in the germline V gene (reference sequence). The CDR3 region is CSASSGNTIYF. The CDR3 DNA reads as TGCAGTGCAAGTTCTGGAAACACCATATATTTT.

The V gene is TRBV9, the J gene TRBJ1-4; D call uncertain. Trimming shortened V by 0 bases and J by 6 bases, and 9 bases separated the two germline ends. The CDR3 runs to 14 residues. Germline values: CDR1 SGDLS, CDR2 YYNGEE. The CDR3 here is CASSVAPMDEKLFF. CDR3 in DNA: TGTGCCAGCAGCGTAGCCCCCATGGATGAAAAACTGTTTTTT.

The CDR3 is CASSIGPGQGRNQPQHF. The CDR3 DNA sequence: TGTGCCAGTAGTATAGGGCCCGGACAGGGCCGCAATCAGCCCCAGCATTTT. The chain is built from TRBV19 and TRBJ1-5; 8 positions match TRBD1. Germline lookup yields CDR1 LNHDA and CDR2 SQIVND (reference sequence). This CDR3 has 17 residues. Trimming removed 1 base from V and 2 bases from J; junction bases left unmatched: 7.

This chain links TRBV27 with TRBJ1-2, with TRBD1 matching over 11 bases. The CDR3 extends over 13 amino acids. V lost 5 bases, J lost 7 bases, and 3 bases stayed unmatched. The germline V gene has CDR1 MNHEY and CDR2 SMNVEV (reference sequence). The CDR3 bases are TGTGCCAGCAGTAGAGGACAGGGGGCTGGCTACACCTTC. Translation: CASSRGQGAGYTF.

The CDR3 reads CASSLTGTDYGYTF. CDR3 DNA: TGTGCCAGCAGCTTGACCGGGACAGACTATGGCTACACCTTC. The chain couples TRBV7-3 to TRBJ1-2, with 7 bases fitting TRBD1. The V segment lost 3 bases and the J segment 3 bases; nucleotides outside the gene matches: 4. This CDR3 is 14 amino acids long. Germline assignment: CDR1 SGHTA and CDR2 FQGTGA.

In this sample, this clone turned up once. V gene TRBV28 combines with J gene TRBJ1-2; 9 nucleotides agree with TRBD1. From germline, CDR1 is MDHEN and CDR2 SYDVKM. J was trimmed by 5 bases and V by 5 bases; bases with no gene match: 6. This CDR3 has 14 residues. The CDR3 region is CASSPTGGGYGYTF. CDR3 DNA sequence: TGTGCCAGCAGTCCCACAGGGGGCGGATATGGCTACACCTTC.

Here the CDR3 reads CASSFGRGYEQYF. CDR3 bases: TGTGCCAGCAGTTTCGGGCGAGGCTACGAGCAGTACTTC. The chain has TRBV12-3 or TRBV12-4 and TRBJ2-7; unclear D gene. The CDR3 is 13 amino acids. Deletions cut 3 bases from V and 3 bases from J, with 9 bases between.

The count of this clone is one. V and J are TRBV19 and TRBJ1-1; 9 nucleotides align to TRBD1. This CDR3 has 13 amino acids. Germline V gives CDR1 LNHDA, CDR2 SQIVND (reference sequence). With 6 bases clipped from V and 4 bases from J, the junction kept 3 bases outside the gene matches. The CDR3: CASRKTGGTEAFF. DNA for the CDR3: TGTGCCAGTAGAAAGACAGGGGGCACTGAAGCTTTCTTT.

The chain employs TRBV10-3 and TRBJ1-5; D unclear. CDR3 length: 12 amino acids. From germline, CDR1 is ENHRY and CDR2 SYGVKD. V lost 4 bases and J lost 9, with 10 bases in between. The CDR3 is CAISGDDRPQHF. CDR3 coding DNA: TGTGCCATCAGTGGGGATGATAGGCCCCAGCATTTT.